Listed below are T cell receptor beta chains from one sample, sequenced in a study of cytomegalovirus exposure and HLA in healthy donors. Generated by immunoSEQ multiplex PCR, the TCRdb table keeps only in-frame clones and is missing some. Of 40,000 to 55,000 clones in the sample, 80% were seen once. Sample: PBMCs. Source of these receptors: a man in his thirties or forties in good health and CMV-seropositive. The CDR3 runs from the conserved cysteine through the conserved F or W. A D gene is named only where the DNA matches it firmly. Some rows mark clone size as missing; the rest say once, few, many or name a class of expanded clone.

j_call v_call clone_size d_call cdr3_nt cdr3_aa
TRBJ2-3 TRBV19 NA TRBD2 TGTGCCTCTCAGCGGGGGGCCACAGATACGCAGTATTTT CASQRGATDTQYF
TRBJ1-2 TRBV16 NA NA TGTGCCAGCAGCCTCGGCAGGCAGAGAGTAAACTATGGCTACACCTTC CASSLGRQRVNYGYTF
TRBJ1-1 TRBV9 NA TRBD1 TGTGCCAGCAGCGTAGTTCAGGGGGTACGCACTGAAGCTTTCTTT CASSVVQGVRTEAFF
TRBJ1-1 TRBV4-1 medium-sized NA TGCGCCAGCAGCCAAGTAATCCCCCTCACTGAAGCTTTCTTT CASSQVIPLTEAFF
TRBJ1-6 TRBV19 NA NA TGTGCCAGTAGTATCTCAGGGCCCCGGTCACCCCTCCACTTT CASSISGPRSPLHF
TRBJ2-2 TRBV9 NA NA TGTGCCAGCAGCCCGGGGACCGGGGAGCTGTTTTTT CASSPGTGELFF
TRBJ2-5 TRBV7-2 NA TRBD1 TGTGCCAGCACCTTAAACAGGGGATGGGGAGAGACCCAGTACTTC CASTLNRGWGETQYF
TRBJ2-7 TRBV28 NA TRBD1 TGTGCCAGCAGTTTCTCTGTGACAGGGAGAAATTCCTACGAGCAGTACTTC CASSFSVTGRNSYEQYF
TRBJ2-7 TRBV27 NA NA TGTGCCAGCAGCCCGGGGTTCGAGCAGTACTTC CASSPGFEQYF
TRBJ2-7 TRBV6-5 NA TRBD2 TGTGCCAGCAGTAATCTAGCGGGGGGTTGGTACGAGCAGTACTTC CASSNLAGGWYEQYF
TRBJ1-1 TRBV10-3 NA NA TGTGCCATCAGTCAATCGAACACTGAAGCTTTCTTT CAISQSNTEAFF
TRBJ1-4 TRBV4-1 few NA TGCGCCAGCAGCCAAACAGGTTTTTCTGAAAAACTGTTTTTT CASSQTGFSEKLFF
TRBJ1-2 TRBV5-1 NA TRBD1 TGCGCCAGCAGCTTGTCCCCCACAGGGGGCGATGGCTACACCTTC CASSLSPTGGDGYTF
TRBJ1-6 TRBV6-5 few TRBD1 TGTGCCAGCAGTTGGGACAGAAATAATTCACCCCTCCACTTT CASSWDRNNSPLHF
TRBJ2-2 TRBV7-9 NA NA TGTGCCAGCAGCACCCGAGGAGGGGGGGACACCGGGGAGCTGTTTTTT CASSTRGGGDTGELFF
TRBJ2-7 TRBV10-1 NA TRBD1 TGCGCCAGCAGTGGGGGGACAGGGGGCTACGAGCAGTACTTC CASSGGTGGYEQYF
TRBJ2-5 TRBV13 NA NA TGTGCCAGCAGACGGGGGGAGACCCAGTACTTC CASRRGETQYF
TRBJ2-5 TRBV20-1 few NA TGCAGTCGGTTCCGGGGGGAGACCCAGTACTTC CSRFRGETQYF
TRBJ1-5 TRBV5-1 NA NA TGCGCCAGCAGCTCAACACCCAATAGCAATCAGCCCCAGCATTTT CASSSTPNSNQPQHF
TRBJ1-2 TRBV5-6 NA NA TGTGCCAGCAGCGTACTGCGGACATATGGCTACACCTTC CASSVLRTYGYTF
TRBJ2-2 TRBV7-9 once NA TGTGCCAGCAGCTTCCTAGTCTCGGGTTACCCGGGAACCGGGGAGCTGTTTTTT CASSFLVSGYPGTGELFF
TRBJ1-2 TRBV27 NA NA TGTGCCAGCAGATGGGGGCACTATGGCTACACCTTC CASRWGHYGYTF
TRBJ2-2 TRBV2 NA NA TGTGCCAGCACTATTCTTGGGGCCGCCGGGGAGCTGTTTTTT CASTILGAAGELFF
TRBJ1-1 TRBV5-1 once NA TGCGCCACCGCGGGGGGCTCGGGGACTGAAGCTTTCTTT CATAGGSGTEAFF
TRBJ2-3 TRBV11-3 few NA TGTGCCAGCAGCCTACAGGGAGATACGCAGTATTTT CASSLQGDTQYF